This T cell receptor beta chain was profiled in a study of blood T cells in healthy people across ages. There were healthy Caucasian individuals from Russia, aged 6 to 90, serving as donors. With respect to this clonotype: The antigen remains undetermined.

V was shortened by 6 bases and J by 0 bases, with 5 bases between the two germline ends. The CDR3 has 13 residues. Germline loops: CDR1 MNHEY, CDR2 SVGAGI. The use of a sample-barcoded 5' primer and a J-beta primer mix characterized a second PCR of roughly 7 to 11 cycles. Each cDNA molecule, via a template-switch adaptor with 12 random nucleotides, was tagged. Individual samples furnished no less than 3 million CDR3-containing paired-end reads apiece. In TCRdb, the 5' RACE reads were re-called with MiXCR into one record per CDR3 protein. The repertoire holds 1,800,000 or so distinct CDR3 sequences, about two fifths seen once, with under 30% in the top ten. Findings and caveats of the study: TCR beta diversity per million T cells fell roughly linearly with age.

Material for sequencing was blood. The rearrangement links TRBV6-5 to TRBJ2-2; no reliable D call. The sequence was collected from a human donor in good health. In nucleotides, the CDR3 is TGTGCCAGCAGCCACCCGAACACCGGGGAGCTGTTTTTT. This encodes CASSHPNTGELFF.